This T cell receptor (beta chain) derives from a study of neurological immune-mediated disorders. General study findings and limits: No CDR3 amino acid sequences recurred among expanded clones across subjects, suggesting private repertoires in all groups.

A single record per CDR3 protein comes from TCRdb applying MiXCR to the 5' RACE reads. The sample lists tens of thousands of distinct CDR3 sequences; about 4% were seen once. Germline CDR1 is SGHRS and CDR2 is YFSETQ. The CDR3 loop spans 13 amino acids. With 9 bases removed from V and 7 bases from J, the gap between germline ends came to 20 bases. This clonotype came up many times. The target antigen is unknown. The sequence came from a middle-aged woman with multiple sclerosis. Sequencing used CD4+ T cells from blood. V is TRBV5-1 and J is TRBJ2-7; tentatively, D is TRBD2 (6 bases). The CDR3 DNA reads TGCGCCACCTCGCGGAGGGAAGGGGATGAGCAGTACTTC. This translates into CATSRREGDEQYF.